This record covers a single TCR beta chain. Authors' data handling: By means of reference gene primer amplification, nucleated cell counts were estimated. The table came from immunoSEQ multiplex PCR; TCRdb's copy has only in-frame clones and leaves some out. D and trimming were read from the DNA, whereas the V and J calls and clone size are those reported in that table. The data contain about 60,000 clones, 75% to 80% of them singletons. The sample originates from a study of blood T cell repertoires in COVID-19. Study information: Acute and convalescent COVID-19 specimens originated in the United States, Italy and Spain. T cells, B-cell-depleted T cells, or PBMCs provided the cDNA or gDNA that served as material.

Germline CDR1 is LGHNA and CDR2 is YNFKEQ. V dropped 1 base and J dropped 3; count of bases not matched to a gene: 8. The CDR3 sequence is 18 residues long. This receptor was obtained from a woman older than 75 with acute or convalescent COVID-19. The chain has TRBV4-2 and TRBJ2-1, with TRBD2 matching 11 bases. The sample was peripheral blood. The chain's CDR3 is CASSQVARLAGGYNEQFF. The CDR3 coding sequence is TGTGCCAGCAGCCAAGTAGCCCGGCTAGCGGGAGGCTACAATGAGCAGTTCTTC.